A single sample is the source of the 32 T cell receptor beta chains below, sequenced in a study of T-cell memory formation after mild COVID-19. TCRdb re-derived calls from the 5' RACE reads in MiXCR, one entry per CDR3 protein. The sample lists about 340,000 distinct CDR3 sequences; 10% to 15% were seen once. Sequences were obtained from PBMCs or a T cell subset sorted from them (not recorded which). These receptor sequences come from a man in his late teens or twenties who had mild COVID-19 (a few samples of this study predate the infection). Cell type and time point are not known.

The chain links TRBV7-2 to TRBJ2-3; TRBD1 is a possible D gene (6 bases). Per germline, CDR1 SGHTA and CDR2 FQGNSA. The CDR3 is 15 residues long. Trimming cost V 5 bases and J 2 bases, with 14 bases left between them. CDR3 in DNA: TGTGCCAGCAGCCGCCCGGGACACCCCACAGATACGCAGTATTTT. Protein: CASSRPGHPTDTQYF.

This clonotype appeared a few times. The chain employs TRBV6-5 and TRBJ2-3, with D possibly matching TRBD2 (5 bases). Germline V CDR1 and CDR2: MNHEY, SVGAGI. CDR3 length equals 16 residues. Trimming took 2 bases from V and 0 from J, leaving 12 bases between them. The CDR3 reads CASSYGRIPSTDTQYF. CDR3 nucleotides: TGTGCCAGCAGTTACGGGAGAATACCTAGCACAGATACGCAGTATTTT.

A single count supports this clonotype. The genes are TRBV20-1 and TRBJ1-4; D perhaps matches TRBD1 (6 bases). V lost 5 bases, J lost 0 bases, and 10 bases lay in between. CDR3 length equals 14 residues. The germline CDR1 and CDR2 sequences are DFQATT and SNEGSKA (reference sequence). The CDR3 here is CSASGTPTNEKLFF. The DNA for the CDR3 is TGCAGTGCTTCCGGGACACCAACTAATGAAAAACTGTTTTTT.

The sample holds a few counts of this clonotype. The gene calls are TRBV7-9 and TRBJ2-5, with D perhaps matching TRBD2 (7 bases). The V end lost 3 bases, the J end lost 5 bases, and 13 bases lay between the germline ends. Germline CDR1 and CDR2: SEHNR and FQNEAQ (reference sequence). This CDR3 is 14 amino acids long. The CDR3 here is CASSFTGGSETQYF. CDR3 DNA sequence: TGTGCCAGCAGCTTTACGGGGGGCTCGGAGACCCAGTACTTC.

The V gene is TRBV7-6, the J gene TRBJ2-3; TRBD1 agrees at 8 bases. The CDR3 covers 16 residues. Germline V gene lookup returns CDR1 SGHVS and CDR2 FNYEAQ. Unmatched junction bases numbered 6, after V lost 1 base and J lost 3 bases. CDR3: CASSLGTGRFTDTQYF. The CDR3 bases are TGTGCCAGCAGCTTAGGGACAGGGCGGTTTACAGATACGCAGTATTTT.

The gene calls are TRBV5-6 and TRBJ1-5; D perhaps matches TRBD1 (5 bases). Per the germline V gene, CDR1 is SGHDT and CDR2 is YYEEEE. Trimming took 4 bases from V and 7 from J, leaving 12 bases between them. The CDR3 extends over 13 amino acids. The CDR3 bases are TGTGCCAGCAGCCCTTACAGGAGACAGCCCCAGCATTTT. Residues: CASSPYRRQPQHF. Combining the CDR3 with reference TRBV5-6 and TRBJ1-5 gives the whole variable domain DAGVTQSPTHLIKTRGQQVTLRCSPKSGHDTVSWYQQALGQGPQFIFQYYEEEERQRGNFPDRFSGHQFPNYSSELNVNALLLGDSALYLCASSPYRRQPQHFGDGTRLSIL.

This clonotype was found a few times. The V gene is TRBV25-1, the J gene TRBJ2-2; 9 bases match TRBD1. Germline CDR1 reads MGHDK; CDR2 reads SYGVNS. The J segment lost 7 bases and the V segment lost 4 bases, leaving 10 bases of the junction unmatched. This CDR3 region has 16 residues. The CDR3 nucleotides read TGTGCCAGCAGTGGGGTCGGGACAGGGTCAGGCGGGGAGCTGTTTTTT. Its translation: CASSGVGTGSGGELFF.

This clonotype occurred a few times. The rearrangement links TRBV7-9 to TRBJ2-3, with TRBD1 as a possible D gene (6 bases). Trimming cost V 6 bases and J 3 bases, with 19 bases left between them. CDR1 is SEHNR, CDR2 FQNEAQ, per germline (reference sequence). The CDR3 covers 16 residues. The CDR3 DNA follows: TGTGCCAGCAGTCCCATTCCGGACAGAATTACAGATACGCAGTATTTT. Translating it yields CASSPIPDRITDTQYF.

This clonotype was counted between two and nine times. The chain couples TRBV6-5 to TRBJ2-3; possibly TRBD2 for D (5 bases). Germline V lookup: CDR1 MNHEY, CDR2 SVGAGI. This CDR3 is built from 16 residues. The germline V and J ends were trimmed by 4 bases and 0 bases, with 14 bases remaining between them. The CDR3 nucleotides read TGTGCCAGCAGTTCCCCGCTAGGGAGAAGCACAGATACGCAGTATTTT. This encodes CASSSPLGRSTDTQYF.

CDR3 sequence (DNA): TGCAGTGCTAGGGTAGCGGGGGGACTAACTTACAATGAGCAGTTCTTC. Its translation: CSARVAGGLTYNEQFF. The chain carries TRBV20-1 and TRBJ2-1; 10 bases align to TRBD2. Trimming removed 3 bases from V and 4 bases from J; junction bases left unmatched: 9. The CDR3 spans 16 residues. Germline lookup yields CDR1 DFQATT and CDR2 SNEGSKA (reference sequence).

Only a few counts were recorded for this clonotype. J is TRBJ2-1 and V is TRBV20-1; the D is unclear. The CDR3 is 13 amino acids. The V gene's germline CDR1 is DFQATT and CDR2 SNEGSKA (reference sequence). Trimming pared 6 bases from V and 10 bases from J, leaving 19 bases between. The CDR3 DNA is TGCAGTGCCCCCCTCCAGGTGGGGATCGAGCAGTTCTTC. This encodes CSAPLQVGIEQFF.

This clonotype was recorded many times. The CDR3 here is CASSQDTGSEQYV. The CDR3 region has the DNA TGTGCCAGCAGCCAGGACACAGGGAGCGAGCAGTACGTC. This chain uses TRBV7-8 with TRBJ2-7, with D maybe TRBD1 (6 bases). The germline CDR1 and CDR2 sequences are SGHVS and FQNEAQ. V was trimmed by 5 bases and J by 6 bases, leaving 14 bases between them. This CDR3 region has 13 residues.

This clonotype appeared a few times. This chain joins TRBV12-3 or TRBV12-4 and TRBJ2-2; D perhaps matches TRBD2 (7 bases). The CDR3 spans 15 residues. The V and J ends lost 6 bases and 4 bases respectively, with 15 bases between them. The CDR3 DNA reads as TGTGCCAGCAGGTCCGGGGGGCGGGGCACCGGGGAGCTGTTTTTT. Translation: CASRSGGRGTGELFF.

This clonotype came up a few times. The CDR3 reads CASSPARGAGFGELFF. The CDR3 DNA sequence: TGCGCCAGCAGCCCTGCGCGGGGGGCCGGGTTCGGGGAGCTGTTTTTT. This chain connects TRBV5-1 to TRBJ2-2; 8 bases are shared with TRBD2. Germline assignment: CDR1 SGHRS and CDR2 YFSETQ. The CDR3 is made up of 16 amino acids. V shed 4 bases and J 7 bases; nucleotides not matched to a gene: 12.

This sequence joins TRBV4-3 and TRBJ2-5, with 10 bases identical to TRBD2. Germline lookup yields CDR1 LGHNA and CDR2 YSLEER. The trim removed 4 bases at V and 4 bases at J, leaving 9 bases unmatched. There are 16 residues in the CDR3. CDR3 protein: CASSPFGLAGAETQYF. The CDR3 DNA sequence: TGCGCCAGCAGCCCTTTCGGGCTAGCGGGGGCAGAGACCCAGTACTTC.

Concerning this clonotype itself: The junction departs from the called germline gene at one end, perhaps through a read error. The chain uses TRBV18 and TRBJ1-1; D not certain. CDR3 length equals 14 residues. Germline lookup yields CDR1 KGHSH and CDR2 LQKENI. The DNA for the CDR3 is TGTGCCAGCTCACCACCGGGCGGGAACTCTGAAGCTTTCTTT. It translates to CASSPPGGNSEAFF.

This clonotype was observed a few times. The chain combines TRBV29-1 with TRBJ1-4; 7 nucleotides line up with TRBD1. Germline trimming cut 3 bases from V and 3 bases from J; bases unmatched to any gene: 7. This CDR3 is built from 15 residues. The germline V gene has CDR1 SQVTM and CDR2 ANQGSEA. The CDR3 DNA reads TGCAGCGTTGAGGAAAGGGGACAGCCTAATGAAAAACTGTTTTTT. This gives the protein CSVEERGQPNEKLFF.

This chain joins TRBV5-1 and TRBJ2-3, with D unresolved. There are 14 residues in the CDR3. CDR1 and CDR2 from the germline V gene are SGHRS and YFSETQ. Trimming shortened V by 0 bases and J by 1 base, and 6 bases separated the two germline ends. The CDR3 nucleotides are TGCGCCAGCAGCTTGGTGGACGGCACAGATACGCAGTATTTT. Translation gives CASSLVDGTDTQYF.

This clonotype was detected only a few times. The chain carries TRBV5-6 and TRBJ2-7, with D uncertain. The V gene's germline CDR1 is SGHDT and CDR2 YYEEEE. The CDR3 totals 13 residues. The V and J ends lost 0 bases and 5 bases respectively, with 9 bases between them. The CDR3 DNA follows: TGTGCCAGCAGCTTGGACGAATGGGACGAGCAGTACTTC. This sequence encodes CASSLDEWDEQYF. The whole variable domain, remainder taken from reference TRBV5-6 and TRBJ2-7, is DAGVTQSPTHLIKTRGQQVTLRCSPKSGHDTVSWYQQALGQGPQFIFQYYEEEERQRGNFPDRFSGHQFPNYSSELNVNALLLGDSALYLCASSLDEWDEQYFGPGTRLTVT.

The CDR3 DNA sequence: TGTGCCTGGAGAAGGGACAGGGATAACTATGGCTACACCTTC. Amino acids: CAWRRDRDNYGYTF. The chain has TRBV30 and TRBJ1-2; 9 bases map to TRBD1. CDR1 GTSNPN and CDR2 SVGIG come from the germline V gene (reference sequence). The CDR3 totals 14 residues. J gave up 1 base and V 3 bases, and 3 bases lay outside the gene matches.

This clonotype was seen only a few times. This chain links TRBV11-2 with TRBJ1-4; D may be TRBD1 (5 bases). Germline-derived CDR1 and CDR2 are SGHAT and FQNNGV. The CDR3 consists of 14 residues. V was trimmed by 5 bases and J by 0 bases, leaving 7 bases between them. CDR3 coding DNA: TGTGCCAGCAGCCAGACAGCAACTAATGAAAAACTGTTTTTT. It encodes CASSQTATNEKLFF. Looking up the rest from reference TRBV11-2 and TRBJ1-4 gives the full variable domain: EAGVAQSPRYKIIEKRQSVAFWCNPISGHATLYWYQQILGQGPKLLIQFQNNGVVDDSQLPKDRFSAERLKGVDSTLKIQPAKLEDSAVYLCASSQTATNEKLFFGSGTQLSVL.

This clonotype was observed a handful of times. V is TRBV7-2 and J is TRBJ2-1, with no clear D. The ends were cut back, 5 bases at V and 7 bases at J, with 12 bases in the middle. The germline gives CDR1 SGHTA, CDR2 FQGNSA. The CDR3 totals 13 residues. CDR3 bases: TGTGCCAGCAGCGTATCAAGAATGAATGAGCAGTTCTTC. Translated, it gives CASSVSRMNEQFF.

This clonotype was seen a handful of times. The chain joins TRBV5-1 to TRBJ2-5, with a tentative D call TRBD1 (6 bases). Germline CDR1 reads SGHRS; CDR2 reads YFSETQ. The CDR3 length is 17 residues. V lost 2 bases to trimming and J lost 1 base, with 18 bases between them. CDR3 sequence reads: CASSLGMSGQTQETQYF. CDR3 coding DNA: TGCGCCAGCAGCTTAGGTATGAGTGGACAGACCCAAGAGACCCAGTACTTC.

This clonotype was seen repeatedly, ten times or more. V usage is TRBV5-1 and J usage is TRBJ2-2, with D perhaps TRBD1 or TRBD2 (5 bases each). The CDR3 has 15 residues. Trimming pared 0 bases from V and 4 bases from J, leaving 10 bases between. Germline values: CDR1 SGHRS, CDR2 YFSETQ. Here the CDR3 reads CASSLVAGSTGELFF. The CDR3 nucleotides read TGCGCCAGCAGCTTGGTGGCAGGGAGCACCGGGGAGCTGTTTTTT. Using reference TRBV5-1 and TRBJ2-2 for the parts outside the CDR3, the full variable domain is KAGVTQTPRYLIKTRGQQVTLSCSPISGHRSVSWYQQTPGQGLQFLFEYFSETQRNKGNFPGRFSGRQFSNSRSEMNVSTLELGDSALYLCASSLVAGSTGELFFGEGSRLTVL.

The chain joins TRBV7-8 to TRBJ1-3; D is ambiguous. The length of the CDR3 is 15 residues. V was trimmed by 2 bases and J by 0 bases, leaving 8 bases between them. Germline CDR1 is SGHVS and CDR2 is FQNEAQ. The CDR3 DNA follows: TGTGCCAGCAGCTTAAGTCCCAGCTCTGGAAACACCATATATTTT. Amino acid sequence: CASSLSPSSGNTIYF.

This chain joins TRBV9 and TRBJ2-1; weak D call: TRBD2 (6 bases). Germline CDR1 SGDLS, CDR2 YYNGEE. The V end lost 2 bases, the J end lost 0 bases, and 12 bases lay between the germline ends. CDR3 length: 16 amino acids. The CDR3 protein is CASSVGGGASYNEQFF. Here the CDR3 DNA reads TGTGCCAGCAGCGTCGGAGGCGGGGCCTCCTACAATGAGCAGTTCTTC.

This chain uses TRBV9 with TRBJ2-7; 8 positions match TRBD2. The ends lost 0 bases at V and 5 bases at J; junction bases unmatched: 7. Germline CDR1 is SGDLS and CDR2 is YYNGEE. The CDR3 covers 15 residues. The CDR3 protein is CASSVAPAGEDEQYF. In DNA form, the CDR3 reads TGTGCCAGCAGCGTAGCTCCAGCGGGGGAGGACGAGCAGTACTTC.

In this sample, this clonotype turned up a few times. The chain is built from TRBV7-8 and TRBJ2-3; D is possibly TRBD1 or TRBD2 (5 bases each). Germline-derived CDR1 and CDR2 are SGHVS and FQNEAQ. The CDR3 runs to 13 residues. V lost 10 bases and J 4 bases, leaving 15 bases between the germline ends. In nucleotides, the CDR3 is TGTGCCACTGGCCGGGGCCAGGCAGATACGCAGTATTTT. This codes for CATGRGQADTQYF.

The table lists this clonotype with many counts. This sequence joins TRBV7-2 and TRBJ1-1; D is unresolved. The CDR3 length is 13 residues. CDR1 and CDR2 (germline): SGHTA, FQGNSA. Trimming left V 2 bases short and J 1 base short, with 5 bases between. The DNA of the CDR3 is TGTGCCAGCAGCTTACAACCGAACACTGAAGCTTTCTTT. Protein sequence: CASSLQPNTEAFF.

The V and J genes are TRBV18 and TRBJ1-1; no clear D gene. The CDR3 has 14 residues. Germline CDR1 is KGHSH and CDR2 is LQKENI. Deletions cut 3 bases from V and 4 bases from J, with 12 bases between. The CDR3 loop reads CASSPRTWGTEAFF. As DNA, the CDR3 is TGTGCCAGCTCACCCCGGACCTGGGGCACTGAAGCTTTCTTT.

In its sample, this clonotype was seen a few times. The chain employs TRBV3-1 and TRBJ1-5, with D possibly matching TRBD1 (5 bases). Germline V gives CDR1 LGHDT, CDR2 YNNKEL (reference sequence). This CDR3 is 14 amino acids long. V lost 4 bases, J lost 5 bases, and 12 bases lay in between. CDR3 loop: CASSRGGVYQPQHF. CDR3 nucleotide sequence: TGTGCCAGCAGCCGCGGGGGGGTATATCAGCCCCAGCATTTT.

This chain links TRBV15 with TRBJ1-2, with 12 nucleotides matching TRBD1. The V gene's germline CDR1 is LNHNV and CDR2 YYDKDF (reference sequence). The CDR3 covers 16 residues. V was clipped by 8 bases and J by 2 bases; unmatched bases: 9. The CDR3 region is CATSGQGAPPNYGYTF. CDR3 sequence (DNA): TGTGCCACCTCGGGACAGGGGGCTCCCCCAAACTATGGCTACACCTTC. The variable domain in full, with the rest retrieved from reference TRBV15 and TRBJ1-2, is DAMVIQNPRYQVTQFGKPVTLSCSQTLNHNVMYWYQQKSSQAPKLLFHYYDKDFNNEADTPDNFQSRRPNTSFCFLDIRSPGLGDTAMYLCATSGQGAPPNYGYTFGSGTRLTVV.